The 28 T cell receptor beta chains listed next were all sequenced from one sample in a study of shared clonotypes between healthy human individuals. Naivety among CD8 cells was defined by CD45RO negativity and positive CCR7 selection, thereby excluding terminally differentiated effector memory CD45RA+ cells. Sequenced by immunoSEQ multiplex PCR; TCRdb stores in-frame clones only, minus some. The table has about 2.2 million clones, approximately 92% seen once. Sequencing used naive CD8+ T cells from PBMCs. These receptors were collected from a man aged 18-30 years in good health. Some clones in this sample may be carry-over from other donors' samples.

Turning to this clone: Other nucleotide sequences from this sample produce the same CDR3. This chain joins TRBV6-1 and TRBJ2-1; the D gene is possibly TRBD2 (6 bases). CDR1 is MNHNS, CDR2 SASEGT, per germline. V lost 6 bases and J 0 bases, leaving 9 bases between the germline ends. The CDR3 runs to 14 residues. Here the CDR3 DNA reads TGTGCCAGCAGCTCCGGGAGCTCCTACAATGAGCAGTTCTTC. It specifies CASSSGSSYNEQFF.

About this clone: The identical CDR3 is also encoded by other nucleotide sequences in the sample. The V call is TRBV7-9, the J call TRBJ2-1; D gene unclear. This CDR3 region has 13 residues. Looked up from germline, CDR1 is SEHNR and CDR2 is FQNEAQ (reference sequence). The V and J ends lost 3 bases and 5 bases respectively, with 8 bases between them. The CDR3 sequence is CASSLVSNNEQFF. As DNA, the CDR3 is TGTGCCAGCAGCTTGGTCAGCAACAATGAGCAGTTCTTC.

The chain uses TRBV7-2 and TRBJ1-5, with D perhaps TRBD1 (5 bases). V shed 2 bases and J shed 1 base, with 9 bases lying between them. The CDR3 is made up of 15 amino acids. The germline V gene encodes CDR1 SGHTA and CDR2 FQGNSA. CDR3 sequence: CASSLTGQSNQPQHF. In DNA, the CDR3 is TGTGCCAGCAGCTTAACGGGGCAGAGCAATCAGCCCCAGCATTTT.

V is TRBV27 and J is TRBJ2-2, with 10 nucleotides matching TRBD2. The CDR3 spans 14 residues. Germline lookup yields CDR1 MNHEY and CDR2 SMNVEV (reference sequence). The V gene end was trimmed by 3 bases and the J gene end by 9 bases; junction bases not matched to a gene: 4. CDR3 DNA sequence: TGTGCCAGCAGTTTCAGCGGGAGGGTGCGGGAGCTGTTTTTT. This translates into CASSFSGRVRELFF.

This chain connects TRBV7-9 to TRBJ1-1; unclear D gene. The CDR3 has 12 amino acids. Germline-derived CDR1 and CDR2 are SEHNR and FQNEAQ (reference sequence). V lost 5 bases to trimming and J lost 3 bases, with 7 bases between them. The CDR3 sequence is CASSGWDTEAFF. The CDR3 nucleotides are TGTGCCAGCAGCGGCTGGGACACTGAAGCTTTCTTT. The full variable domain, rest sourced from reference TRBV7-9 and TRBJ1-1, is DTGVSQNPRHKITKRGQNVTFRCDPISEHNRLYWYRQTLGQGPEFLTYFQNEAQLEKSRLLSDRFSAERPKGSFSTLEIQRTEQGDSAMYLCASSGWDTEAFFGQGTRLTVV.

This sequence joins TRBV28 and TRBJ2-7; possible D gene TRBD1, 6 bases. Per the germline V gene, CDR1 is MDHEN and CDR2 is SYDVKM. V shed 6 bases and J shed 2 bases, with 14 bases lying between them. The length of the CDR3 is 14 residues. DNA of the CDR3: TGTGCCAGCAGCTTCCGGGACACTCCCTACGAGCAGTACTTC. It is translated as CASSFRDTPYEQYF.

This clone was counted a single time. The J gene is TRBJ1-1, the V gene TRBV11-2, with 9 bases that match TRBD1. The CDR3 loop spans 14 amino acids. The trim removed 7 bases at V and 5 bases at J, leaving 8 bases unmatched. Germline CDR1 reads SGHAT; CDR2 reads FQNNGV. The CDR3 loop reads CASTRRDRETEAFF. The CDR3 nucleotides read TGTGCCAGCACCCGCCGGGACAGGGAAACTGAAGCTTTCTTT. Using reference TRBV11-2 and TRBJ1-1 for the parts outside the CDR3, the full variable domain is EAGVAQSPRYKIIEKRQSVAFWCNPISGHATLYWYQQILGQGPKLLIQFQNNGVVDDSQLPKDRFSAERLKGVDSTLKIQPAKLEDSAVYLCASTRRDRETEAFFGQGTRLTVV.

The chain employs TRBV5-6 and TRBJ2-1; 12 bases agree with TRBD2. Germline assignment: CDR1 SGHDT and CDR2 YYEEEE. The CDR3 extends over 15 amino acids. V shed 7 bases, J shed 0 bases, and the junction held 2 bases outside the gene matches. The CDR3 DNA is TGTGCCAGCCGACTAGCGGGGGACTCCTACAATGAGCAGTTCTTC. This sequence encodes CASRLAGDSYNEQFF.

The J gene is TRBJ2-1, the V gene TRBV28; 14 bases match TRBD2. Germline V gene sequence: CDR1 MDHEN, CDR2 SYDVKM. Trimming at V came to 4 bases and at J to 8 bases, leaving 7 bases not matched to a gene. This CDR3 is 16 amino acids long. CDR3 loop: CASSSGTSGSGDEQFF. In DNA, the CDR3 is TGTGCCAGCAGTTCTGGGACTAGCGGGAGTGGAGATGAGCAGTTCTTC. Together with reference TRBV28 and TRBJ2-1, the CDR3 gives the full variable domain: DVKVTQSSRYLVKRTGEKVFLECVQDMDHENMFWYRQDPGLGLRLIYFSYDVKMKEKGDIPEGYSVSREKKERFSLILESASTNQTSMYLCASSSGTSGSGDEQFFGPGTRLTVL.

The chain employs TRBV9 and TRBJ2-1; D call uncertain. Germline CDR1 is SGDLS and CDR2 is YYNGEE. The CDR3 contains 15 residues. Deletions cut 0 bases from V and 9 bases from J, with 16 bases between. The chain's CDR3 is CASSVDGYHRGEQFF. CDR3 in DNA: TGTGCCAGCAGCGTAGACGGATACCACCGAGGTGAGCAGTTCTTC.

The genes are TRBV11-2 and TRBJ2-1; D is possibly TRBD1 (6 bases). V gave up 1 base and J gave up 2 bases, with 15 bases separating them. Germline assignment: CDR1 SGHAT and CDR2 FQNNGV. This CDR3 spans 17 amino acids. The CDR3 spells CASSLGGPQGPYNEQFF. The CDR3 DNA reads TGTGCCAGCAGCTTAGGGGGGCCTCAGGGACCCTACAATGAGCAGTTCTTC.

V is TRBV5-4 and J is TRBJ2-3; 11 bases match TRBD2. This CDR3 region has 14 residues. Per germline, CDR1 SGHNT and CDR2 YYREEE (reference sequence). Trimming took 4 bases from V and 10 from J; bases not matched to a gene: 8. The CDR3 is CASSRLAGLDPQYF. CDR3 DNA: TGTGCCAGCAGCCGACTAGCGGGACTTGATCCGCAGTATTTT.

The CDR3 DNA reads TGTGCCAGCAGCTTAACGTTCGGACTCAGCAATGAGCAGTTCTTC. Its translation is CASSLTFGLSNEQFF. This chain connects TRBV7-7 to TRBJ2-1, with TRBD2 as a possible D gene (5 bases). The V and J ends lost 2 bases and 6 bases respectively, with 14 bases between them. The CDR3 is 15 amino acids. Germline CDR1 is SSHAT and CDR2 is FNYEAQ (reference sequence).

The chain recombines TRBV7-6 with TRBJ2-1; tentatively, D is TRBD2 (6 bases). The CDR3 is made up of 16 amino acids. Between the trimmed V and J ends, which lost 8 bases and 5 bases, there was a span of 22 bases. The germline CDR1 and CDR2 sequences are SGHVS and FNYEAQ. The CDR3 protein is CASGGVGRNYHNEQFF. The CDR3 coding sequence is TGTGCCAGCGGAGGGGTTGGGCGGAACTACCACAATGAGCAGTTCTTC.

The rearrangement joins TRBV30 to TRBJ2-7, with 7 bases aligning to TRBD1. Germline V lookup: CDR1 GTSNPN, CDR2 SVGIG (reference sequence). The CDR3 is made up of 13 amino acids. With 4 bases clipped from V and 0 bases from J, the junction kept 3 bases outside the gene matches. CDR3 bases: TGTGCCTGGACAACAGGGGTCTCCTACGAGCAGTACTTC. Its protein is CAWTTGVSYEQYF.

In DNA form, the CDR3 reads TGTGCCAGCAGTGGGGGGACGATAGATAATACGCAGTATTTT. Amino acid sequence: CASSGGTIDNTQYF. The V call is TRBV27, the J call TRBJ2-3, with D maybe TRBD2 (6 bases). The CDR3 runs 14 residues. V was pared by 5 bases and J by 7 bases, with 16 bases between. Germline-derived CDR1 and CDR2 are MNHEY and SMNVEV (reference sequence).

This clone appeared a single time. V and J are TRBV21-1 and TRBJ2-7; TRBD1 is the table's D call, not checked against the DNA. TRBV21-1 is noted as a pseudogene. This CDR3 has 13 amino acids. The CDR3 protein is CASSGGRVYEQYF. In nucleotides, the CDR3 is TGTGCCAGCAGCGGGGGCCGAGTCTACGAGCAGTACTTC.

Details on this clone: Being one base from a much bigger clone, this may be a read error. In the same sample, other DNA sequences code for this CDR3. This chain connects TRBV6-5 to TRBJ2-5, with D unresolved. Germline loops: CDR1 MNHEY, CDR2 SVGAGI. The V and J ends lost 4 bases and 4 bases respectively, with 4 bases between them. The CDR3 spans 11 residues. The CDR3 nucleotides read TGTGCCAGCAGTTTTGGAGAGACCCAGTACTTC. Translation gives CASSFGETQYF.

The rearrangement uses TRBV7-9 and TRBJ2-5; D remains unclear. The CDR3 spans 14 residues. Between the trimmed V and J ends, which lost 5 bases and 2 bases, there was a span of 12 bases. Germline lookup yields CDR1 SEHNR and CDR2 FQNEAQ (reference sequence). The CDR3 protein is CASSLEEFQETQYF. In DNA form, the CDR3 reads TGTGCCAGCAGCCTAGAGGAGTTTCAAGAGACCCAGTACTTC.

The rearrangement joins TRBV19 to TRBJ2-1; D may correspond to TRBD1 or TRBD2 (7 bases each). CDR3 length equals 17 residues. Per germline, CDR1 LNHDA and CDR2 SQIVND (reference sequence). The ends were cut back, 4 bases at V and 9 bases at J, with 25 bases in the middle. The chain's CDR3 is CASSTSLGGGLKTEQFF. CDR3 nucleotide sequence: TGTGCCAGTAGTACCTCATTGGGAGGGGGCTTAAAGACTGAGCAGTTCTTC.

On this clone itself: In the same sample, other DNA sequences code for this CDR3. The chain joins TRBV27 to TRBJ2-1; 8 positions match TRBD2. Unmatched junction bases numbered 5, after V lost 0 bases and J lost 4 bases. The germline V gene encodes CDR1 MNHEY and CDR2 SMNVEV (reference sequence). The CDR3 is 16 amino acids. The DNA for the CDR3 is TGTGCCAGCAGTTTATCGCTAGCGGGCGTTTACAATGAGCAGTTCTTC. As protein: CASSLSLAGVYNEQFF.

The J gene is TRBJ1-5, the V gene TRBV28, with TRBD1 as a possible D gene (5 bases). Germline V lookup: CDR1 MDHEN, CDR2 SYDVKM. Trimming stripped 2 bases from V and 8 bases from J, with 10 bases between. This CDR3 spans 13 amino acids. CDR3 in amino acids: CASSLRGSEPQHF. The CDR3 coding sequence is TGTGCCAGCAGTTTACGGGGCAGCGAGCCCCAGCATTTT.

This rearrangement joins TRBV19 to TRBJ1-2, with D hard to call. V was trimmed by 2 bases and J by 10 bases, leaving 20 bases between them. The germline V gene encodes CDR1 LNHDA and CDR2 SQIVND (reference sequence). The CDR3 runs 15 residues. The CDR3 here is CASSILRGPPNVYTF. CDR3 bases: TGTGCCAGTAGTATACTCCGCGGGCCTCCAAATGTCTACACCTTC.

This clone was recorded once. The chain carries TRBV29-1 and TRBJ2-3; 13 bases fit TRBD2. The J segment lost 6 bases and the V segment lost 7 bases, leaving 10 bases of the junction unmatched. There are 15 residues in the CDR3. Germline V CDR1 and CDR2: SQVTM, ANQGSEA. This chain's CDR3 is CSAQPTSGRADTQYF. Written as DNA, the CDR3 is TGCAGCGCCCAGCCCACTAGCGGGAGGGCCGATACGCAGTATTTT.

This rearrangement joins TRBV5-6 to TRBJ2-2; 9 positions match TRBD2. V shed 4 bases, J shed 3 bases, and the junction held 4 bases outside the gene matches. Germline CDR1 is SGHDT and CDR2 is YYEEEE. The CDR3 is 15 amino acids. Here the CDR3 reads CASSPGTSYTGELFF. Written as DNA, the CDR3 is TGTGCCAGCAGCCCCGGGACTAGCTACACCGGGGAGCTGTTTTTT. The full variable domain, rest sourced from reference TRBV5-6 and TRBJ2-2, is DAGVTQSPTHLIKTRGQQVTLRCSPKSGHDTVSWYQQALGQGPQFIFQYYEEEERQRGNFPDRFSGHQFPNYSSELNVNALLLGDSALYLCASSPGTSYTGELFFGEGSRLTVL.

The chain carries TRBV28 and TRBJ1-5; 10 nucleotides agree with TRBD1. The V gene end was trimmed by 8 bases and the J gene end by 5 bases; junction bases not matched to a gene: 9. The CDR3 has 15 residues. Germline V gene data show CDR1 as MDHEN and CDR2 as SYDVKM. In DNA, the CDR3 is TGTGCCAGCGGAATGACAGGGGGCTACCATCAGCCCCAGCATTTT. Amino acids: CASGMTGGYHQPQHF.

The chain carries TRBV4-2 and TRBJ2-7; 7 positions agree with TRBD1. The V gene's germline CDR1 is LGHNA and CDR2 YNFKEQ. J was trimmed by 0 bases and V by 1 base; bases with no gene match: 6. This CDR3 is 16 amino acids long. Here the CDR3 reads CASSQGSGDSSYEQYF. The CDR3, as DNA: TGTGCCAGCAGCCAAGGGTCCGGGGACAGCTCCTACGAGCAGTACTTC.

CDR3 coding DNA: TGTGCCAGCAGCTTAATTTCTTCTGGCCATGAGCAGTTCTTC. This codes for CASSLISSGHEQFF. The rearrangement uses TRBV7-9 and TRBJ2-1, with D uncertain. This CDR3 has 14 amino acids. The V end was cut by 2 bases, the J end by 8 bases, with 13 bases between. The germline V gene has CDR1 SEHNR and CDR2 FQNEAQ (reference sequence).